The T cell receptor beta chain under discussion was sequenced for a study of shared clonotypes between healthy human individuals. Only CD45RO-negative cells positively selected for CCR7 counted as naive CD8 cells, so terminally differentiated effector memory CD45RA+ cells were excluded. V dropped 6 bases and J dropped 6 bases, with 16 bases sitting between them. Germline CDR1 reads MNHEY; CDR2 reads SMNVEV (reference sequence). The CDR3 consists of 14 residues. Profiled with immunoSEQ multiplex PCR; TCRdb holds only in-frame clones, not every one. Among 660,000 or so clones listed, 95% to 96% were seen once.

This chain links TRBV27 with TRBJ2-3; no reliable D call. What was sequenced was naive CD8+ T cells sorted from blood. The sequence derives from a woman aged 25 to 45 in good health. The CDR3 protein is CASSLYPPGDTQYF. CDR3 in DNA: TGTGCCAGCAGCCTCTACCCCCCGGGTGATACGCAGTATTTT.